Listed here is a single TCR beta chain. Unique molecular identifiers were used in preparing the TCRbeta library. TCRdb independently ran MiXCR on the PCR reads; one entry per CDR3 protein. Among approximately 640,000 distinct CDR3 sequences listed, around 17% were seen once. The data are from a study of T-cell reconstitution after alpha-beta-depleted transplantation in children. The CDR3 consists of 13 residues. The V end lost 0 bases, the J end lost 8 bases, and 9 bases lay between the germline ends. CDR1 SGHRS and CDR2 YFSETQ come from the germline V gene. The sample here was PBMCs from the stem cell graft donor, taken from the stem cell graft. The sequence came from a human donor who donated a stem cell graft to a child with acute myeloid leukemia. The chain couples TRBV5-1 to TRBJ2-1, with D uncertain. The CDR3 loop reads CASSLDATHEQFF. CDR3 nucleotides: TGCGCCAGCAGCTTGGATGCCACCCATGAGCAGTTCTTC.